This T cell receptor beta chain was documented in a study of blood T cells in healthy people across ages. Through a sample-barcoded 5' primer and a J-beta primer mix, a second PCR was run for 7 to 11 cycles. Using its own MiXCR run on the 5' RACE reads, TCRdb lists one record per CDR3 protein. Here the sample spans roughly 700,000 distinct CDR3 sequences, around 49% being singletons. After removal of 5 bases from V and 5 bases from J, the junction contained 8 bases not matched to a gene. Germline V gene sequence: CDR1 DFQATT, CDR2 SNEGSKA (reference sequence). This CDR3 contains 14 residues. This clonotype was recorded a few times.

The V call is TRBV20-1, the J call TRBJ2-7; 11 bases are shared with TRBD2. This receptor was taken from a woman aged 55 to 70 in good health. The material sequenced was blood. CDR3 DNA sequence: TGCAGTGCTCCACTAGCGGGAGTCAACCACGAGCAGTACTTC. Its translation is CSAPLAGVNHEQYF.